One and the same sample provided the 19 T cell receptor beta chains below, sequenced in a study of blood T cell repertoires in COVID-19. Some clones are missing from TCRdb's copy, which holds only in-frame ones; the method was immunoSEQ multiplex PCR. The data contain tens of thousands of clones, approximately 86% of them seen just once; the ten biggest clones take up 4.5% to 5%. The sequenced sample consisted of peripheral blood. The receptors were gathered from a man aged 45-65 years with active or convalescent COVID-19.

This clone was detected once. This chain links TRBV4-1 with TRBJ1-2; TRBD1 aligns across 7 bases. Germline values: CDR1 MGHRA, CDR2 YSYEKL. V shed 2 bases, J shed 8 bases, and the junction held 11 bases outside the gene matches. This CDR3 region has 15 residues. The CDR3 protein is CASSQPNRGRGGYTF. The CDR3 DNA follows: TGCGCCAGCAGCCAACCCAACAGGGGCCGGGGGGGCTACACCTTC.

This clone was seen a few times. The rearrangement joins TRBV6-5 to TRBJ1-2, with 7 bases aligning to TRBD1. The CDR3 has 13 residues. Germline lookup yields CDR1 MNHEY and CDR2 SVGAGI. The J segment lost 0 bases and the V segment lost 6 bases, leaving 1 base of the junction unmatched. CDR3 coding DNA: TGTGCCAGCAGCCAGGGGGCTAACTATGGCTACACCTTC. As protein: CASSQGANYGYTF.

This sequence joins TRBV7-9 and TRBJ1-6, with 7 bases identical to TRBD1. V dropped 6 bases and J dropped 6; count of bases not matched to a gene: 8. CDR1 is SEHNR and CDR2 is FQNEAQ in the germline V gene (reference sequence). The CDR3 has 15 residues. The DNA of the CDR3 is TGTGCCAGCAGGGGGTCACAGGGGCTTAATTCACCCCTCCACTTT. Its translation is CASRGSQGLNSPLHF.

The chain is built from TRBV19 and TRBJ1-1, with 7 bases lining up with TRBD1. Germline V CDR1 and CDR2: LNHDA, SQIVND (reference sequence). This CDR3 has 17 residues. V was pared by 0 bases and J by 2 bases, with 9 bases of the junction left unmatched. The DNA of the CDR3 is TGTGCCAGTAGTATAGATATCGCTGGGACAGACAACACTGAAGCTTTCTTT. Protein sequence: CASSIDIAGTDNTEAFF.

J is TRBJ1-2 and V is TRBV7-2; 7 bases line up with TRBD1. Germline CDR1 SGHTA, CDR2 FQGNSA. V lost 5 bases, J lost 4 bases, and 7 bases stayed unmatched. This CDR3 spans 14 amino acids. The CDR3 DNA is TGTGCCAGCAGCCTCCAGACAGGGCCCTATGGCTACACCTTC. Residues: CASSLQTGPYGYTF.

The rearrangement joins TRBV14 to TRBJ1-1; 8 nucleotides agree with TRBD1. J lost 11 bases, V lost 4 bases, and 9 bases had no gene match. This CDR3 spans 13 amino acids. Looked up from germline, CDR1 is SGHDN and CDR2 is FVKESK. This chain's CDR3 is CASSPFQGAVAFF. The CDR3 DNA reads TGTGCCAGCAGCCCATTTCAGGGGGCGGTTGCTTTCTTT.

The chain has TRBV2 and TRBJ1-1; tentatively, D is TRBD1 (6 bases). CDR3 size: 14 residues. Per germline, CDR1 SNHLY and CDR2 FYNNEI. V gave up 3 bases and J gave up 1 base, with 9 bases separating them. DNA of the CDR3: TGTGCCAGCAGTGATTCCAGGGGGAACACTGAAGCTTTCTTT. Its protein is CASSDSRGNTEAFF.

For the CDR3, the DNA is TGTGCCAGCAGTTTGCAGGATTCCTACGAGCAGTACTTC. Residues: CASSLQDSYEQYF. This chain joins TRBV12-3 or TRBV12-4 and TRBJ2-7; D unclear. Trimming shortened V by 3 bases and J by 1 base, and 7 bases separated the two germline ends. This CDR3 is 13 amino acids long.

This clone was seen a handful of times. This chain links TRBV12-3 or TRBV12-4 with TRBJ1-1; no definite D call. This CDR3 spans 11 amino acids. Trimming shortened V by 5 bases and J by 5 bases, and 6 bases separated the two germline ends. In nucleotides, the CDR3 is TGTGCCAGCAGTGTGCGGACTGAAGCTTTCTTT. This sequence encodes CASSVRTEAFF.

The chain carries TRBV7-2 and TRBJ2-7; TRBD2 matches 11 bases. This CDR3 contains 15 residues. Germline V gene data show CDR1 as SGHTA and CDR2 as FQGNSA. Trimming at V came to 1 base and at J to 7 bases, leaving 6 bases not matched to a gene. The CDR3 coding sequence is TGTGCCAGCAGCTTAGTCACTAGCGGGGGATGGGAGCAGTACTTC. Protein sequence: CASSLVTSGGWEQYF.

This clone was seen a few times. This chain connects TRBV11-2 to TRBJ2-1; D may be TRBD2 (6 bases). There are 14 residues in the CDR3. Germline V gene data show CDR1 as SGHAT and CDR2 as FQNNGV. The germline V and J ends were trimmed by 5 bases and 8 bases, with 16 bases remaining between them. The CDR3, as DNA: TGTGCCAGCAGCACCGGGACTCCTAGTTATGAGCAGTTCTTC. As protein: CASSTGTPSYEQFF.

In its sample, this clone was seen once. The chain recombines TRBV6-4 with TRBJ1-1; maybe TRBD1 (6 bases). Looked up from germline, CDR1 is MRHNA and CDR2 is SNTAGT. V gave up 6 bases and J gave up 1 base, with 9 bases separating them. The length of the CDR3 is 13 residues. The CDR3 loop is CASSRQENTEAFF. The CDR3 DNA is TGTGCCAGCAGCAGACAGGAGAACACTGAAGCTTTCTTT.

Only one count was recorded for this clone. This chain joins TRBV28 and TRBJ2-1; D is unclear. Looked up from germline, CDR1 is MDHEN and CDR2 is SYDVKM. V shed 5 bases and J shed 0 bases, with 11 bases lying between them. This CDR3 is 15 amino acids long. The CDR3 nucleotides read TGTGCCAGCAGTGCCCTGGCTAGCTCCTACAATGAGCAGTTCTTC. Translation: CASSALASSYNEQFF. Combining the CDR3 with reference TRBV28 and TRBJ2-1 gives the whole variable domain DVKVTQSSRYLVKRTGEKVFLECVQDMDHENMFWYRQDPGLGLRLIYFSYDVKMKEKGDIPEGYSVSREKKERFSLILESASTNQTSMYLCASSALASSYNEQFFGPGTRLTVL.

The genes are TRBV18 and TRBJ1-6; 7 positions agree with TRBD1. The CDR3 is 15 residues long. Trimming removed 0 bases from V and 6 bases from J; junction bases left unmatched: 2. The germline gives CDR1 KGHSH, CDR2 LQKENI. The CDR3 bases are TGTGCCAGCTCACCACCCGGGACAGCTAATTCACCCCTCCACTTT. Residues: CASSPPGTANSPLHF.

The chain employs TRBV6-5 and TRBJ2-3; D remains ambiguous. There are 12 residues in the CDR3. V lost 6 bases and J 1 base, leaving 5 bases between the germline ends. From germline, CDR1 is MNHEY and CDR2 SVGAGI. CDR3 protein: CASRAGTDTQYF. The CDR3 region has the DNA TGTGCCAGCAGGGCGGGCACAGATACGCAGTATTTT.

The chain employs TRBV6-5 and TRBJ2-2; maybe TRBD1 (5 bases). This CDR3 comprises 14 residues. V was pared by 2 bases and J by 7 bases, with 11 bases between. The germline gives CDR1 MNHEY, CDR2 SVGAGI. CDR3 DNA: TGTGCCAGCAGTTACAGGGGCCGGGTCGGGGAGCTGTTTTTT. Protein: CASSYRGRVGELFF.

This clone came up once. V and J are TRBV5-4 and TRBJ2-5; D gene ambiguous. Trimming cost V 4 bases and J 0 bases, with 4 bases left between them. Germline CDR1 SGHNT, CDR2 YYREEE (reference sequence). The CDR3 length is 12 residues. This chain's CDR3 is CASSRYQETQYF. CDR3 nucleotides: TGTGCCAGCAGCCGGTACCAAGAGACCCAGTACTTC.

V is TRBV6-5 and J is TRBJ1-4; 7 bases align to TRBD1. Germline CDR1 MNHEY, CDR2 SVGAGI. This CDR3 comprises 15 residues. After removal of 5 bases from V and 0 bases from J, the junction contained 3 bases not matched to a gene. The DNA of the CDR3 is TGTGCCAGCAGTCAGACAGGGTCAACTAATGAAAAACTGTTTTTT. It translates to CASSQTGSTNEKLFF.

This chain joins TRBV28 and TRBJ2-2; 7 bases map to TRBD1. After removal of 1 base from V and 7 bases from J, the junction contained 9 bases not matched to a gene. There are 16 residues in the CDR3. Germline V gene data show CDR1 as MDHEN and CDR2 as SYDVKM. CDR3 in amino acids: CASSLYLGQEHGELFF. Written as DNA, the CDR3 is TGTGCCAGCAGTTTATACCTTGGACAGGAGCACGGGGAGCTGTTTTTT. Based on the CDR3 plus reference TRBV28 and TRBJ2-2, the full variable domain is DVKVTQSSRYLVKRTGEKVFLECVQDMDHENMFWYRQDPGLGLRLIYFSYDVKMKEKGDIPEGYSVSREKKERFSLILESASTNQTSMYLCASSLYLGQEHGELFFGEGSRLTVL.